A selection of T cell receptor beta chains follows, all from one sample in a study of technical replicates of blood from a handful of donors. The table came from immunoSEQ multiplex PCR; TCRdb's copy has only in-frame clones and leaves some out. The sample contains approximately 92,000 clones, around 95% of which appear only once. Sequenced material: T cells isolated from PBMCs. All receptors come from a human donor in good health. CDR3s include the opening cysteine and the closing phenylalanine or tryptophan. The D gene is left open where the match is weak. A row's size may be missing; if present it is once, few, many or a size class.

>TRBV27|16|TRBJ2-7|-|-
CASSLFSAGIDYEQYF
TGTGCCAGCAGTTTATTCAGCGCGGGAATAGACTACGAGCAGTACTTC
>TRBV2|13|TRBJ1-1|TRBD1|-
CASQGTANTEAFF
TGTGCCAGCCAGGGGACAGCCAACACTGAAGCTTTCTTT
>TRBV7-6|14|TRBJ2-1|TRBD2|-
CASSLGGSWGEQFF
TGTGCCAGCAGCTTAGGCGGGAGCTGGGGTGAGCAGTTCTTC
>TRBV6-1|13|TRBJ1-1|-|-
CASMREKNTEAFF
TGTGCCAGCATGAGGGAGAAGAACACTGAAGCTTTCTTT
>TRBV15|14|TRBJ2-2|-|-
CATGAGRNTGELFF
TGTGCCACCGGGGCCGGGCGGAACACCGGGGAGCTGTTTTTT
>TRBV20-1|11|TRBJ2-7|-|once
CSARQGYEQYF
TGCAGTGCTAGACAGGGCTACGAGCAGTACTTC
>TRBV19|12|TRBJ1-5|-|-
CASAGSNQPQHF
TGTGCCAGTGCAGGATCGAATCAGCCCCAGCATTTT
>TRBV5-4|17|TRBJ2-2|TRBD2|-
CASRPGLAGGPTGELFF
TGTGCCAGCAGGCCGGGACTAGCGGGAGGGCCCACCGGGGAGCTGTTTTTT
>TRBV29-1|13|TRBJ2-3|TRBD2|-
CSVDAGGLDTQYF
TGCAGCGTTGATGCGGGAGGACTAGATACGCAGTATTTT
>TRBV5-4|16|TRBJ1-3|-|-
CASSLGGTLSGNTIYF
TGTGCCAGCAGCTTGGGAGGGACACTCTCTGGAAACACCATATATTTT
>TRBV28|15|TRBJ1-1|-|-
CASSYDSSGVTEAFF
TGTGCCAGCAGCTACGACAGCTCTGGGGTCACTGAAGCTTTCTTT
>TRBV6-5|12|TRBJ1-4|-|-
CASGDTNEKLFF
TGTGCCAGCGGAGATACTAATGAAAAACTGTTTTTT
>TRBV27|15|TRBJ1-4|-|-
CASSLKGLGNEKLFF
TGTGCCAGCAGTTTAAAGGGGCTCGGTAATGAAAAACTGTTTTTT
>TRBV18|14|TRBJ1-1|TRBD1|-
CASSGTGHNTEAFF
TGTGCCAGCTCTGGGACAGGGCACAACACTGAAGCTTTCTTT
>TRBV11-1|15|TRBJ2-1|-|-
CASSLRLLGGNEQFF
TGTGCCAGCAGCTTAAGGCTTTTGGGGGGTAATGAGCAGTTCTTC
>TRBV6-5|14|TRBJ2-7|-|-
CASSPQGLSYEQYF
TGTGCCAGCAGCCCACAGGGCCTCTCCTACGAGCAGTACTTC
>TRBV11-1|14|TRBJ2-7|TRBD1|-
CASSSRAGGYEQYF
TGTGCCAGCAGCTCTAGGGCAGGGGGCTACGAGCAGTACTTC
>TRBV9|14|TRBJ2-7|-|-
CASSVDWQGYEQYF
TGTGCCAGCAGCGTAGATTGGCAGGGCTACGAGCAGTACTTC
>TRBV7-3|13|TRBJ1-2|TRBD1|-
CASSMTGLTGYTF
TGTGCCAGCAGTATGACAGGGTTAACAGGCTACACCTTC
>TRBV5-4|13|TRBJ1-1|TRBD1|few
CASRWDRDTEAFF
TGTGCCAGCAGATGGGACAGGGACACTGAAGCTTTCTTT
>TRBV10-3|13|TRBJ2-7|TRBD1|-
CAISGTGVGEQYF
TGTGCCATCTCAGGGACAGGGGTGGGCGAGCAGTACTTC
>TRBV27|16|TRBJ2-5|TRBD2|-
CASSFIGRARQETQYF
TGTGCCAGCAGTTTTATCGGGAGGGCCCGGCAAGAGACCCAGTACTTC
>TRBV7-2|13|TRBJ1-5|-|-
CASSRHGLEAQHF
TGTGCCAGCAGCCGTCATGGGCTGGAGGCCCAGCATTTT
>TRBV7-2|13|TRBJ2-1|-|-
CASSLLGGNEQFF
TGTGCCAGCAGCTTATTAGGAGGGAATGAGCAGTTCTTC
>TRBV6-1|18|TRBJ2-5|-|-
CASSELVAGGLAWETQYF
TGTGCCAGCAGTGAACTGGTGGCAGGTGGGCTAGCGTGGGAGACCCAGTACTTC
>TRBV19|14|TRBJ2-7|TRBD2|-
CASSIARESGEQYF
TGTGCCAGTAGTATTGCGCGGGAGTCAGGGGAGCAGTACTTC
>TRBV19|15|TRBJ1-1|-|once
CASSTQGLLNTEAFF
TGTGCCAGTAGTACCCAGGGGCTATTGAACACTGAAGCTTTCTTT
>TRBV7-3|15|TRBJ2-1|-|-
CASSLASGRYDEQLF
TGTGCCAGCAGCTTAGCAAGCGGGCGATACGATGAGCAGCTCTTC
>TRBV14|18|TRBJ2-6|TRBD2|once
CASSQGLAALSGANVLTF
TGTGCCAGCAGCCAGGGGCTAGCGGCCCTCTCTGGGGCCAACGTCCTGACTTTC
>TRBV6-5|16|TRBJ2-2|TRBD2|-
CASSYSAGGLTGELFF
TGTGCCAGCAGTTACTCTGCGGGAGGGTTGACCGGGGAGCTGTTTTTT
>TRBV7-8|17|TRBJ2-7|TRBD2|-
CASSSRLAGGTSYEQYF
TGTGCCAGCAGCTCTAGACTAGCGGGAGGAACCTCCTACGAGCAGTACTTC
>TRBV7-9|14|TRBJ2-3|TRBD2|-
CASSGLAGGDTQYF
TGTGCCAGCAGTGGACTAGCGGGAGGGGATACGCAGTATTTT
>TRBV21-1|12|TRBJ2-7|-|-
CASSDRGYEQYF
TGTGCCAGCAGCGACAGGGGCTACGAGCAGTACTTC
>TRBV6-5|15|TRBJ2-5|-|-
CASTSEGQNRETQYF
TGTGCCAGCACTAGCGAGGGACAGAATAGGGAGACCCAGTACTTC
>TRBV7-2|18|TRBJ2-5|-|-
CASSLDISGLGGSETQYF
TGTGCCAGCAGCTTGGACATCAGCGGCTTAGGGGGTTCAGAGACCCAGTACTTC
>TRBV4-2|13|TRBJ1-1|-|-
CASSQAGNTEAFF
TGTGCCAGCAGCCAGGCTGGGAACACTGAAGCTTTCTTT
>TRBV19|15|TRBJ1-5|-|-
CASSIDREGNQPQHF
TGTGCCAGTAGTATAGACAGGGAGGGCAATCAGCCCCAGCATTTT
>TRBV21-1|18|TRBJ2-7|-|-
CASSRYNRYPPLDDEQYF
TGTGCCAGCAGCAGATATAACAGGTATCCCCCTTTGGATGACGAGCAGTACTTC
>TRBV5-4|15|TRBJ1-1|-|once
CASSQRQIIPPEAFF
TGTGCCAGCAGCCAAAGACAGATAATCCCCCCTGAAGCTTTCTTT
>TRBV29-1|17|TRBJ2-5|-|-
CSVEARGTGASQETQYF
TGCAGCGTTGAAGCTAGGGGTACGGGAGCAAGCCAAGAGACCCAGTACTTC
>TRBV6-5|11|TRBJ2-1|TRBD2|once
CASSYREERFF
TGTGCCAGCAGTTATCGGGAGGAGAGGTTCTTC
>TRBV7-9|13|TRBJ2-4|TRBD1|-
CASSRTGGDIQYF
TGTGCCAGCAGTCGGACAGGGGGGGACATTCAGTACTTC
>TRBV6-5|14|TRBJ2-7|-|-
CASRPGEGSYEQYF
TGTGCCAGCAGACCGGGGGAAGGATCCTACGAGCAGTACTTC
>TRBV11-2|14|TRBJ2-7|-|-
CASSRRLGFYEQYF
TGTGCCAGCAGCCGCCGACTAGGCTTCTACGAGCAGTACTTC
>TRBV10-2|15|TRBJ2-1|-|-
CASSIGLSSYNEQFF
TGCGCCAGCAGCATAGGACTATCTTCCTACAATGAGCAGTTCTTC
>TRBV4-1|15|TRBJ2-3|TRBD1|-
CASSGTGVYTDTQYF
TGCGCCAGCTCTGGGACAGGGGTGTACACAGATACGCAGTATTTT
>TRBV7-3|13|TRBJ2-7|TRBD1|-
CASSFGQGYEQYF
TGTGCCAGCAGCTTCGGACAGGGTTACGAGCAGTACTTC
>TRBV5-5|15|TRBJ2-1|TRBD2|-
CASNYLAGGSNEQFF
TGTGCCAGCAATTATTTAGCGGGAGGGAGCAATGAGCAGTTCTTC
>TRBV5-1|16|TRBJ1-3|-|-
CASSSEGLLSGNTIYF
TGCGCCAGCAGCTCGGAAGGACTGCTCTCTGGAAACACCATATATTTT
>TRBV4-1|14|TRBJ1-1|-|-
CASSQESVNTEAFF
TGCGCCAGCAGCCAAGAAAGCGTAAACACTGAAGCTTTCTTT
>TRBV18|14|TRBJ1-4|TRBD1|-
CASSRGQDNEKLFF
TGTGCCAGCTCTCGGGGACAGGATAATGAAAAACTGTTTTTT
>TRBV5-4|12|TRBJ1-2|-|-
CASRVGDYGYTF
TGTGCCAGCAGGGTAGGGGACTATGGCTACACCTTC
>TRBV7-2|13|TRBJ1-1|-|-
CASSFLTNTEAFF
TGTGCCAGCAGCTTCCTAACGAACACTGAAGCTTTCTTT
>TRBV2|15|TRBJ1-4|-|-
CASSESWADNEKLFF
TGTGCCAGCAGTGAATCGTGGGCCGATAATGAAAAACTGTTTTTT
>TRBV19|13|TRBJ1-1|-|-
CASSSGVGTEAFF
TGTGCCAGTAGTAGCGGGGTGGGCACTGAAGCTTTCTTT